This section outlines one T cell receptor beta chain sequence together with its context. Its target is unknown. The run depth of the assay was deep. Across several immunoSEQ plates, the genomic DNA of each subset was split evenly. The protocol was immunoSEQ multiplex PCR, while the TCRdb copy is restricted to in-frame clones and leaves out a portion. This sample carries 2 million to 2.5 million clones, 93% of them seen once, and the ten largest clones take 0.35% to 0.45%. Trimming shortened V by 3 bases and J by 4 bases, and 3 bases separated the two germline ends. This CDR3 spans 11 amino acids. The germline V gene has CDR1 SGDLS and CDR2 YYNGEE. The data belong to a study of shared clonotypes between healthy human individuals. Study-level findings and limits: A reduction in generation probabilities was seen for non-shared clonotypes relative to those shared by all four donors. Naive subsets typically showed greater estimated richness than memory subsets.

The chain employs TRBV9 and TRBJ2-3; D is undetermined. This TCR was recovered from a young man in good health. Some clones in this sample may be carry-over from other donors' samples. The sequencing input was naive CD4+ T cells from PBMCs. Subset specified: CD45RA+ positively selected. The CDR3 loop reads CASSASDTQYF. The CDR3 nucleotides are TGTGCCAGCAGCGCCTCAGATACGCAGTATTTT.